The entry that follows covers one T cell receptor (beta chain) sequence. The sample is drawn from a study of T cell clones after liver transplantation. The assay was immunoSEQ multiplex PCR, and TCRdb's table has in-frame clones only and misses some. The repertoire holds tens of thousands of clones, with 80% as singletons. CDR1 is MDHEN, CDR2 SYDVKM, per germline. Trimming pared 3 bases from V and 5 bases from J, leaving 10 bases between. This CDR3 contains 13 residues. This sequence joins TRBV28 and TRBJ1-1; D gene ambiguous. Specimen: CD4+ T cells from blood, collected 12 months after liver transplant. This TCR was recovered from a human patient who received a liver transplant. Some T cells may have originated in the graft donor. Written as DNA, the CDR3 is TGTGCCAGCAGTTTTTCTGTGGGTACTGAAGCTTTCTTT. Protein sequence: CASSFSVGTEAFF.